In this sample, the clone carrying this TCR beta chain turned up a few times. Its target is not known. Via MiXCR, TCRdb re-called the 5' RACE reads, giving one row per CDR3 protein. The sample records 160,000 or so distinct CDR3 sequences, roughly 31% being singletons. V dropped 4 bases and J dropped 2 bases, with 13 bases sitting between them. CDR3 length: 15 residues. In germline, CDR1 is SGHNT, CDR2 YYREEE (reference sequence). The data stem from a study of T-cell memory formation after mild COVID-19. Findings of the study overall: Contracting clones from day 15 to 85 had balanced CD4/CD8; later expanders favoured CD4+. The appearance of some responding clones in pre-infection memory suggested that cross-reactive memory joined.

The chain is built from TRBV5-4 and TRBJ2-1; no clear D. Sample: PBMCs or a T cell subset sorted from them (not recorded which). The receptor was isolated from an adult woman who had mild COVID-19 (a few samples of this study predate the infection). Cell type and time point are not known. The CDR3 bases are TGTGCCAGCAGCCCGGCGCTAGGGCCCTACAATGAGCAGTTCTTC. It codes for CASSPALGPYNEQFF.